These 19 T cell receptor beta chains came from one sample sequenced in a study of cytomegalovirus exposure and HLA in healthy donors. The PCR had 60 Vbeta and 13 Jbeta primers. The method was immunoSEQ multiplex PCR; TCRdb's version includes in-frame clones alone and lacks a portion of them. Altogether around 170,000 clones are present, around four fifths being singletons, with the ten largest covering 2% to 3%. Sequenced sample: PBMCs. Receptors were obtained from a woman aged 50 to 60 in good health and CMV-seropositive.

The J gene is TRBJ1-5, the V gene TRBV18; D perhaps matches TRBD1 (5 bases). The CDR3 is 13 amino acids. The V end lost 2 bases, the J end lost 7 bases, and 9 bases lay between the germline ends. Germline assignment: CDR1 KGHSH and CDR2 LQKENI. The CDR3 reads CASSPAGRQPQHF. The CDR3 DNA reads TGTGCCAGCTCACCAGCAGGGCGGCAGCCCCAGCATTTT.

The rearrangement joins TRBV5-6 to TRBJ2-3; TRBD2 is a possible D gene (6 bases). V was pared by 0 bases and J by 5 bases, with 16 bases between. The CDR3 spans 16 residues. CDR1 SGHDT and CDR2 YYEEEE come from the germline V gene. The CDR3, as DNA: TGTGCCAGCAGCTTGGGTAGGAGACTAGTTAGAGATACGCAGTATTTT. Protein product: CASSLGRRLVRDTQYF.

This chain uses TRBV5-4 with TRBJ1-5; the D gene is possibly TRBD1 (5 bases). This CDR3 comprises 15 residues. The V gene lost 4 bases and the J gene lost 6 bases, with 17 bases spanning the gap. Germline V gene data show CDR1 as SGHNT and CDR2 as YYREEE (reference sequence). Here the CDR3 reads CASSPVGAFGQPQHF. CDR3 sequence (DNA): TGTGCCAGCAGCCCTGTTGGGGCTTTCGGTCAGCCCCAGCATTTT.

The rearrangement links TRBV11-1 to TRBJ2-5, with TRBD2 matching over 9 bases. The CDR3 runs 16 residues. V gave up 1 base and J gave up 2 bases; unmatched junction bases: 5. The germline CDR1 and CDR2 sequences are SGHAT and FQDESV (reference sequence). Here the CDR3 reads CASSLGRGGIQETQYF. The CDR3 DNA is TGTGCCAGCAGCTTAGGGCGGGGGGGAATTCAAGAGACCCAGTACTTC.

V is TRBV7-9 and J is TRBJ1-2; D not resolved. Germline loops: CDR1 SEHNR, CDR2 FQNEAQ (reference sequence). The ends were cut back, 7 bases at V and 6 bases at J, with 21 bases in the middle. The CDR3 is 15 residues long. CDR3 loop: CASTGPTGSPHGYTF. The DNA for the CDR3 is TGTGCCAGCACCGGCCCCACGGGGAGCCCCCATGGCTACACCTTC.

The rearrangement links TRBV11-2 to TRBJ1-2, with TRBD1 matching 8 bases. The CDR3 spans 17 residues. CDR1 and CDR2 from the germline V gene are SGHAT and FQNNGV. V shed 1 base and J 2 bases; nucleotides not matched to a gene: 9. CDR3 amino acids: CASSLAPWTGLNYGYTF. Written as DNA, the CDR3 is TGTGCCAGCAGCTTAGCCCCTTGGACAGGGCTCAACTATGGCTACACCTTC. Drawing the rest from reference TRBV11-2 and TRBJ1-2, the complete variable domain is EAGVAQSPRYKIIEKRQSVAFWCNPISGHATLYWYQQILGQGPKLLIQFQNNGVVDDSQLPKDRFSAERLKGVDSTLKIQPAKLEDSAVYLCASSLAPWTGLNYGYTFGSGTRLTVV.

The chain has TRBV6-1 and TRBJ1-5, with TRBD1 matching over 10 bases. This CDR3 is built from 16 residues. Germline V gene sequence: CDR1 MNHNS, CDR2 SASEGT. Unmatched junction bases numbered 4, after V lost 2 bases and J lost 3 bases. CDR3 DNA sequence: TGTGCCAGCAGTGAAACCGGGACAGGGGTCAATCAGCCCCAGCATTTT. Its translation: CASSETGTGVNQPQHF.

J is TRBJ2-3 and V is TRBV5-1; TRBD1 matches at 7 bases. The CDR3 runs to 13 residues. The germline gives CDR1 SGHRS, CDR2 YFSETQ. The trim removed 10 bases at V and 2 bases at J, leaving 7 bases unmatched. CDR3 nucleotides: TGCGCCTCGGATCAGGGGGACACAGATACGCAGTATTTT. This translates into CASDQGDTDTQYF.

The V gene is TRBV5-6, the J gene TRBJ2-5; a weak D match, TRBD1 (5 bases). Trimming took 2 bases from V and 3 from J, leaving 5 bases between them. The CDR3 is made up of 12 amino acids. CDR1 and CDR2 (germline): SGHDT, YYEEEE. Written as DNA, the CDR3 is TGTGCCAGCAGCTTAGGGGAAGAGACCCAGTACTTC. Translation gives CASSLGEETQYF.

The rearrangement uses TRBV7-2 and TRBJ1-6; TRBD1 matches 8 bases. After removal of 6 bases from V and 2 bases from J, the junction contained 6 bases not matched to a gene. This CDR3 has 16 residues. Germline CDR1 is SGHTA and CDR2 is FQGNSA. The CDR3, as DNA: TGTGCCAGCAGACCGCAGGGGGCAGCCTATAATTCACCCCTCCACTTT. Protein sequence: CASRPQGAAYNSPLHF.

Remarks on this clone: Relative to the germline gene, one junction end is altered; a read error may explain this. CDR3 nucleotide sequence: TGTTCCAGCAGCCTTCAGGGATCGGCTTTCTTT. This translates into CSSSLQGSAFF. The chain joins TRBV7-9 to TRBJ1-1, with D perhaps TRBD1 (5 bases). Germline V gene lookup returns CDR1 SEHNR and CDR2 FQNEAQ (reference sequence). There are 11 residues in the CDR3.

The V and J genes are TRBV5-1 and TRBJ2-4; D is perhaps TRBD2 (6 bases). V lost 0 bases, J lost 1 base, and 8 bases lay in between. The CDR3 runs to 15 residues. The germline V gene has CDR1 SGHRS and CDR2 YFSETQ. In nucleotides, the CDR3 is TGCGCCAGCAGCTTGGGGGGGGAGGCCAAAAACATTCAGTACTTC. This codes for CASSLGGEAKNIQYF.

This clone was counted once. DNA for the CDR3: TGTGCCAGCAGCTACCGGACAGGGGGCAACTATGGCTACACCTTC. This codes for CASSYRTGGNYGYTF. The rearrangement links TRBV5-6 to TRBJ1-2; 11 bases line up with TRBD1. This CDR3 has 15 amino acids. Germline CDR1 and CDR2: SGHDT and YYEEEE. V was pared by 3 bases and J by 2 bases, with 3 bases of the junction left unmatched. The whole variable domain, remainder taken from reference TRBV5-6 and TRBJ1-2, is DAGVTQSPTHLIKTRGQQVTLRCSPKSGHDTVSWYQQALGQGPQFIFQYYEEEERQRGNFPDRFSGHQFPNYSSELNVNALLLGDSALYLCASSYRTGGNYGYTFGSGTRLTVV.

The CDR3 reads CASRGTSRYEQYF. CDR3 nucleotides: TGTGCCAGCAGGGGGACTAGTCGTTACGAGCAGTACTTC. The chain uses TRBV28 and TRBJ2-7; 8 nucleotides line up with TRBD2. Trimming at V came to 6 bases and at J to 4 bases, leaving 5 bases not matched to a gene. The CDR3 has 13 residues. CDR1 and CDR2 from the germline V gene are MDHEN and SYDVKM.

DNA for the CDR3: TGTGCCAGCAGCGTTAGCGGTATCGCAGATACGCAGTATTTT. It encodes CASSVSGIADTQYF. The gene calls are TRBV9 and TRBJ2-3; D perhaps matches TRBD2 (6 bases). The CDR3 is made up of 14 amino acids. Per germline, CDR1 SGDLS and CDR2 YYNGEE. Trimming took 2 bases from V and 4 from J, leaving 11 bases between them.

V is TRBV5-5 and J is TRBJ2-1; TRBD2 matches at 9 bases. The J segment lost 4 bases and the V segment lost 7 bases, leaving 3 bases of the junction unmatched. CDR3 length: 13 residues. Germline V gene lookup returns CDR1 SGHKS and CDR2 YYEKEE (reference sequence). CDR3 region: CASLRGGYNEQFF. In DNA form, the CDR3 reads TGTGCCAGCCTGCGGGGGGGATACAATGAGCAGTTCTTC.

This chain links TRBV6-1 with TRBJ1-1; 7 bases are shared with TRBD1. The germline gives CDR1 MNHNS, CDR2 SASEGT. CDR3 length equals 13 residues. Trimming at V came to 6 bases and at J to 0 bases, leaving 1 base not matched to a gene. CDR3 DNA sequence: TGTGCCAGCAGACAGGGGATGAACACTGAAGCTTTCTTT. As protein: CASRQGMNTEAFF.

V and J are TRBV28 and TRBJ2-5; D call uncertain. CDR3 size: 13 residues. With 4 bases removed from V and 1 base from J, the gap between germline ends came to 7 bases. Germline V CDR1 and CDR2: MDHEN, SYDVKM. CDR3 DNA sequence: TGTGCCAGCAGTTGGTTAGTCCAAGAGACCCAGTACTTC. This codes for CASSWLVQETQYF.

V is TRBV19 and J is TRBJ2-1, with TRBD1 matching 10 bases. The junction had 4 bases not matched to a gene; V was cut back by 3 bases and J by 2 bases. The CDR3 contains 16 residues. CDR1 LNHDA and CDR2 SQIVND come from the germline V gene (reference sequence). CDR3 nucleotides: TGTGCCAGTAGTATTTCCGGGACAGGGGCCTACAATGAGCAGTTCTTC. Its protein is CASSISGTGAYNEQFF.